What follows is one T cell receptor beta chain and its context. Clones were read by immunoSEQ multiplex PCR, and TCRdb kept only the in-frame ones, dropping some. The table lists hundreds of thousands of clones, around 87% of them singletons. This CDR3 region has 12 residues. The V end was cut by 6 bases, the J end by 6 bases, with 11 bases between. Germline values: CDR1 MDHEN, CDR2 SYDVKM. These data are taken from a study of blood T cell repertoires in COVID-19. Study overall: Italy, Spain and the United States were the sources of the convalescent and acute COVID-19 samples. In each case, the material was cDNA or gDNA derived from T cells, B-cell-depleted T cells, or PBMCs.

The rearrangement links TRBV28 to TRBJ1-1; D remains ambiguous. Sequencing was carried out using PBMCs or T cells enriched from blood (not recorded which). This receptor was taken from a woman younger than 35 who had recovered from COVID-19. CDR3 bases: TGTGCCAGCAGGGCCTTTGGTGCTGAAGCTTTCTTT. As protein: CASRAFGAEAFF.